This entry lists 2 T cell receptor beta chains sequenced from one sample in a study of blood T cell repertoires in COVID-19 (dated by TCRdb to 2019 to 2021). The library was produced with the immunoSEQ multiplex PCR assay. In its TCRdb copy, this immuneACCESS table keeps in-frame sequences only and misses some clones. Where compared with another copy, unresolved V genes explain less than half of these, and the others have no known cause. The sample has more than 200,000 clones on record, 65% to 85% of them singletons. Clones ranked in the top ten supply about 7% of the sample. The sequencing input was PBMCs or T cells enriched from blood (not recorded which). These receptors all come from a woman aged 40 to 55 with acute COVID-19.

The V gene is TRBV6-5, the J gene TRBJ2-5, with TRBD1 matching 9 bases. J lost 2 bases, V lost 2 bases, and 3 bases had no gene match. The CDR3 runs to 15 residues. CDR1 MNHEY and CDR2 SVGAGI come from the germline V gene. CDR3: CASSYPGQGQETQYF. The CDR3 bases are TGTGCCAGCAGTTACCCGGGACAGGGTCAAGAGACCCAGTACTTC.

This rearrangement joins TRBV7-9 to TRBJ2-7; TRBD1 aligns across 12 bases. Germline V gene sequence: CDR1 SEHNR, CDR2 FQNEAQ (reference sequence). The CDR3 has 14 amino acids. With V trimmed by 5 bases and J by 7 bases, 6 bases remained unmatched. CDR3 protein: CASSPGTGGREQYF. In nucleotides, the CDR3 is TGTGCCAGCAGCCCTGGGACAGGGGGCCGGGAGCAGTACTTC.